The 27 T cell receptor beta chains below come from one sample, sequenced in a study of blood T cells in healthy people across ages. Together with a sample-barcoded 5' primer, a J-beta primer mix was included in a second PCR lasting 7 to 11 cycles. TCRdb fed the 5' RACE reads into MiXCR, producing one record per CDR3 protein. The table records about a million distinct CDR3 sequences, just over 50% of them present only once. Sequencing was carried out using blood. These receptors were obtained from a woman aged 60 to 75 in good health.

This clonotype was detected a few times. The CDR3 region has the DNA TGCAGCGTGGAGCCGGGACAGGGTATTCTCGAGCAGTACTTC. Its protein product is CSVEPGQGILEQYF. The chain has TRBV29-1 and TRBJ2-7, with 9 bases fitting TRBD1. Germline V gene sequence: CDR1 SQVTM, CDR2 ANQGSEA. V shed 6 bases, J shed 6 bases, and the junction held 12 bases outside the gene matches. The CDR3 extends over 14 amino acids.

The V and J genes are TRBV7-2 and TRBJ2-5, with a weak D call TRBD2 (7 bases). Trimming stripped 5 bases from V and 11 bases from J, with 21 bases between. CDR1 is SGHTA, CDR2 FQGNSA, per germline. The CDR3 has 14 residues. CDR3 nucleotide sequence: TGTGCCAGCAGCCTAGGGACAATCACAGCGGGGCAGTACTTC. Translating gives CASSLGTITAGQYF. The whole variable domain, remainder taken from reference TRBV7-2 and TRBJ2-5, is GAGVSQSPSNKVTEKGKDVELRCDPISGHTALYWYRQSLGQGLEFLIYFQGNSAPDKSGLPSDRFSAERTGGSVSTLTIQRTQQEDSAVYLCASSLGTITAGQYFGPGTRLLVL.

This clonotype was detected only a few times. The chain links TRBV7-2 to TRBJ2-5; 7 nucleotides match TRBD1. The length of the CDR3 is 15 residues. J lost 4 bases, V lost 0 bases, and 5 bases had no gene match. Germline V gives CDR1 SGHTA, CDR2 FQGNSA. In nucleotides, the CDR3 is TGTGCCAGCAGCTTAGCGGGCAGGGGGACAGAGACCCAGTACTTC. It is translated as CASSLAGRGTETQYF.

The rearrangement links TRBV7-2 to TRBJ2-1; 9 bases are shared with TRBD1. J was trimmed by 6 bases and V by 1 base; bases with no gene match: 4. CDR3 size: 15 residues. Per germline, CDR1 SGHTA and CDR2 FQGNSA. The DNA for the CDR3 is TGTGCCAGCAGCTTAGGGGGGACAGGGAGCAATGAGCAGTTCTTC. The encoded protein is CASSLGGTGSNEQFF.

The chain is built from TRBV28 and TRBJ1-6; D is uncertain. The CDR3 consists of 14 residues. Germline values: CDR1 MDHEN, CDR2 SYDVKM. Between the trimmed V and J ends, which lost 5 bases and 5 bases, there was a span of 10 bases. Written as DNA, the CDR3 is TGTGCCAGCAGTCTGCCAGCAAATAATTCACCCCTCCACTTT. Protein product: CASSLPANNSPLHF.

This chain connects TRBV3-1 to TRBJ2-5; D gene uncertain. This CDR3 is built from 16 residues. Trimming removed 5 bases from V and 4 bases from J, with 20 bases in between. The germline gives CDR1 LGHDT, CDR2 YNNKEL (reference sequence). The CDR3 bases are TGTGCCAGCAGCATCTTTAAAGGGTCCGGGCGAGAGACCCAGTACTTC. Its protein product is CASSIFKGSGRETQYF.

In this sample, this clonotype turned up a few times. The V and J genes are TRBV5-5 and TRBJ1-5; D is ambiguous. V was trimmed by 1 base and J by 2 bases, leaving 13 bases between them. The germline CDR1 and CDR2 sequences are SGHKS and YYEKEE (reference sequence). The CDR3 totals 16 residues. DNA of the CDR3: TGTGCCAGCAGCTTGTTTTCTGGGCGAGGCAATCAGCCCCAGCATTTT. Its translation: CASSLFSGRGNQPQHF.

This clonotype was picked up a small number of times. The rearrangement joins TRBV2 to TRBJ2-7, with D possibly matching TRBD1 (5 bases). This CDR3 has 13 amino acids. Deletions cut 8 bases from V and 4 bases from J, with 15 bases between. Germline lookup yields CDR1 SNHLY and CDR2 FYNNEI. The chain's CDR3 is CASGALGQYEQYF. In nucleotides, the CDR3 is TGTGCCAGCGGTGCCTTAGGACAATACGAGCAGTACTTC.

This clonotype appeared many times. This sequence joins TRBV29-1 and TRBJ2-7; D gene uncertain. V lost 5 bases to trimming and J lost 0 bases, with 8 bases between them. Germline V gives CDR1 SQVTM, CDR2 ANQGSEA. The CDR3 has 12 amino acids. This CDR3 reads CSVRSDSYEQYF. CDR3 bases: TGCAGCGTTAGGTCGGACTCCTACGAGCAGTACTTC.

As regards this clonotype: The junction departs from germline at one end; a sequencing error may be responsible. The chain joins TRBV28 to TRBJ2-1, with D unclear. The length of the CDR3 is 14 residues. Looked up from germline, CDR1 is MDHEN and CDR2 is SYDVKM. The CDR3 DNA reads as TGTGCCAGCAGTGTGGTGTCCGGTCGACATGAGGAGTTCTTC. Protein: CASSVVSGRHEEFF.

The chain is built from TRBV4-1 and TRBJ1-2; D is perhaps TRBD1 (6 bases). Germline CDR1 and CDR2: MGHRA and YSYEKL. Trimming pared 0 bases from V and 4 bases from J, leaving 9 bases between. This CDR3 comprises 14 residues. The CDR3 DNA reads as TGCGCCAGCAGCCAAGATTCCAGGGGCTATGGCTACACCTTC. It codes for CASSQDSRGYGYTF.

This clonotype was picked up a small number of times. This chain connects TRBV28 to TRBJ1-6; no clear D. Per the germline V gene, CDR1 is MDHEN and CDR2 is SYDVKM. This CDR3 is built from 12 residues. V lost 2 bases to trimming and J lost 8 bases, with 4 bases between them. In DNA, the CDR3 is TGTGCCAGCAGTTTACCAGATTCACCCCTCCACTTT. Protein sequence: CASSLPDSPLHF.

This chain connects TRBV29-1 to TRBJ1-2; 8 nucleotides match TRBD1. The CDR3 extends over 13 amino acids. CDR1 and CDR2 from the germline V gene are SQVTM and ANQGSEA. The CDR3 sequence: CSAASGTGYGYTF. CDR3 in DNA: TGCAGTGCTGCCTCCGGGACAGGATATGGCTACACCTTC. Variable domain in full (rest from reference TRBV29-1 and TRBJ1-2): SAVISQKPSRDICQRGTSLTIQCQVDSQVTMMFWYRQQPGQSLTLIATANQGSEATYESGFVIDKFPISRPNLTFSTLTVSNMSPEDSSIYLCSAASGTGYGYTFGSGTRLTVV.

The rearrangement uses TRBV4-3 and TRBJ2-5; D might be TRBD2 (7 bases). Germline assignment: CDR1 LGHNA and CDR2 YSLEER. The CDR3 has 16 residues. Between the trimmed V and J ends, which lost 1 base and 5 bases, there was a span of 17 bases. CDR3 loop: CASSQAIFGGRETQYF. CDR3 in DNA: TGCGCCAGCAGCCAAGCTATTTTCGGGGGGCGGGAGACCCAGTACTTC.

This clonotype was seen only a few times. V and J are TRBV5-6 and TRBJ2-3; a weak D match, TRBD1 (6 bases). The length of the CDR3 is 13 residues. Germline loops: CDR1 SGHDT, CDR2 YYEEEE. The V end was cut by 0 bases, the J end by 6 bases, with 8 bases between. The CDR3 protein is CASSLDRVDTQYF. The CDR3 DNA reads TGTGCCAGCAGCTTGGACAGGGTTGATACGCAGTATTTT.

The CDR3 nucleotides read TGTGCCAGTAGCGGGACGGCTAATCAGCCCCAGCATTTT. It yields the protein CASSGTANQPQHF. This chain joins TRBV19 and TRBJ1-5; D perhaps matches TRBD1 (5 bases). CDR1 and CDR2 from the germline V gene are LNHDA and SQIVND (reference sequence). V lost 6 bases, J lost 4 bases, and 10 bases lay in between. This CDR3 region has 13 residues.

V and J are TRBV4-3 and TRBJ1-2, with 9 bases identical to TRBD1. V was pared by 2 bases and J by 4 bases, with 11 bases of the junction left unmatched. Germline-derived CDR1 and CDR2 are LGHNA and YSLEER. The CDR3 is 17 amino acids. The CDR3 DNA follows: TGCGCCAGCAGCCAACAAAGGGACAGGGACTTGATCTATGGCTACACCTTC. As protein: CASSQQRDRDLIYGYTF.

The chain couples TRBV3-1 to TRBJ2-2; 9 bases line up with TRBD1. The J segment lost 0 bases and the V segment lost 3 bases, leaving 2 bases of the junction unmatched. The length of the CDR3 is 16 residues. CDR1 and CDR2 from the germline V gene are LGHDT and YNNKEL (reference sequence). The CDR3 loop reads CASSHRQGANTGELFF. The CDR3 bases are TGTGCCAGCAGCCACAGACAGGGGGCGAACACCGGGGAGCTGTTTTTT.

About this clonotype itself: A read error may produce the germline difference seen at one junction end. The chain combines TRBV30 with TRBJ2-2; 7 bases fit TRBD1. The germline V gene has CDR1 GTSNPN and CDR2 SVGIG (reference sequence). This CDR3 is 12 amino acids long. CDR3 sequence reads: CAYNRGSGEPFF. CDR3 nucleotides: TGTGCCTATAACAGGGGATCCGGGGAGCCGTTTTTT.

This chain links TRBV3-1 with TRBJ2-1, with D perhaps TRBD1 (5 bases). The germline V gene encodes CDR1 LGHDT and CDR2 YNNKEL (reference sequence). V was cut by 4 bases and J by 6 bases, with 16 bases left in between. The CDR3 consists of 15 residues. CDR3 protein: CASSLGQGSINEQFF. The CDR3 DNA reads as TGTGCCAGCAGCCTCGGGCAGGGTAGTATCAATGAGCAGTTCTTC.

The J gene is TRBJ2-5, the V gene TRBV27; D may be TRBD2 (6 bases). Trimming cost V 3 bases and J 1 base, with 18 bases left between them. The CDR3 has 17 amino acids. From germline, CDR1 is MNHEY and CDR2 SMNVEV (reference sequence). CDR3 protein: CASSFLPLPGGQETQYF. CDR3 nucleotides: TGTGCCAGCAGTTTCCTCCCCCTACCCGGGGGCCAAGAGACCCAGTACTTC.

The chain links TRBV20-1 to TRBJ1-2; 7 nucleotides match TRBD1. The CDR3 is made up of 18 amino acids. The junction had 18 bases not matched to a gene; V was cut back by 5 bases and J by 0 bases. CDR1 DFQATT and CDR2 SNEGSKA come from the germline V gene (reference sequence). The CDR3 DNA reads TGCAGTGCTCCCCTTAGGGGGAGAGTGGACAGGTCTAACTATGGCTACACCTTC. Protein: CSAPLRGRVDRSNYGYTF.

This clonotype was found many times. The chain combines TRBV12-3 or TRBV12-4 with TRBJ2-1; D is possibly TRBD1 or TRBD2 (6 bases each). V shed 6 bases and J shed 7 bases, with 16 bases lying between them. The CDR3 runs to 14 residues. CDR3 protein: CASSLGGSPNEQFF. Here the CDR3 DNA reads TGTGCCAGCAGCCTAGGGGGGAGCCCAAATGAGCAGTTCTTC.

CDR3 in DNA: TGTGCCAGCAGCGTGGCGGAAGGGAGTGGCTACACCTTC. Protein: CASSVAEGSGYTF. The rearrangement links TRBV5-6 to TRBJ1-2, with D hard to call. V was trimmed by 4 bases and J by 7 bases, leaving 14 bases between them. CDR3 length: 13 residues. Germline V gene data show CDR1 as SGHDT and CDR2 as YYEEEE. Drawing the rest from reference TRBV5-6 and TRBJ1-2, the complete variable domain is DAGVTQSPTHLIKTRGQQVTLRCSPKSGHDTVSWYQQALGQGPQFIFQYYEEEERQRGNFPDRFSGHQFPNYSSELNVNALLLGDSALYLCASSVAEGSGYTFGSGTRLTVV.

The CDR3 DNA is TGTGCCAGCAGCTTAGTGTTACTCTCTGGGGCCAACGTCCTGACTTTC. Its protein is CASSLVLLSGANVLTF. This chain joins TRBV7-9 and TRBJ2-6; D not certain. Trimming left V 1 base short and J 0 bases short, with 7 bases between. CDR1 and CDR2 from the germline V gene are SEHNR and FQNEAQ (reference sequence). The CDR3 runs to 16 residues.

The V gene is TRBV30, the J gene TRBJ2-5, with D perhaps matching TRBD2 (5 bases). The J call may be in error: the DNA end matches TRBJ2-7 better. Germline values: CDR1 GTSNPN, CDR2 SVGIG (reference sequence). This CDR3 has 14 residues. DNA of the CDR3: TGTGCCTGGAGTGTATGGTCAAGCGGCATCGAGCAGTACTTC. Amino acid sequence: CAWSVWSSGIEQYF.

The chain has TRBV2 and TRBJ2-3; D call uncertain. The germline CDR1 and CDR2 sequences are SNHLY and FYNNEI. The CDR3 length is 13 residues. Trimming took off 6 bases at V and 4 bases at J, with 11 bases between the two ends. The CDR3 nucleotides read TGTGCCAGCAGCGTCGATTATTCAGATACGCAGTATTTT. Protein sequence: CASSVDYSDTQYF.